Listed below are T cell receptor beta chains from one sample, sequenced in a study of T cells in Graves' hyperthyroidism and ophthalmopathy. TCRdb independently ran MiXCR on the multiplex PCR reads; one entry per CDR3 protein. The top ten hold around 50% of the sample, which has about 340,000 distinct CDR3 sequences, about 18% seen once. The sequencing input was blood. The source of these receptors is a woman aged 45-65 years with Graves' hyperthyroidism. Each CDR3 is given with its conserved first and last residue. D genes are given only for firm matches. Where a row states a size, it is once, few, many or the class of an expanded clone; other rows omit it.

d_gene	j_gene	v_gene	abundance	CDR3nt	CDR3aa
.	TRBJ2-5	TRBV5-1	.	TGCGCCAGCACTGAAGGTGCCATAGTGAGAGAGACCCAGTACTTC	CASTEGAIVRETQYF
TRBD2	TRBJ2-3	TRBV12-3/TRBV12-4	few	TGTGCCAGCAGGGGGCATACTAGCGGGGGTTACACAGATACGCAGTATTTT	CASRGHTSGGYTDTQYF
.	TRBJ2-1	TRBV29-1	.	TGCAGCGTTGAAGAATCGGGGAATGAGCAGTTCTTC	CSVEESGNEQFF
.	TRBJ1-3	TRBV12-3/TRBV12-4	many	TGTGCCAGCAGCCGTCCTGGAAACACCATATATTTT	CASSRPGNTIYF
.	TRBJ2-2	TRBV11-2	many	TGTGCCAGCAGCTCAAGGGGTCCCGGGGAGCTGTTTTTT	CASSSRGPGELFF
.	TRBJ1-5	TRBV10-3	few	TGTGCCATCAGTAGCGGGAATCAGCCCCAGCATTTT	CAISSGNQPQHF
TRBD1	TRBJ1-2	TRBV20-1	.	TGCAGTGCTAGGGGACAGGGGGCTCCTAACTATGGCTACACCTTC	CSARGQGAPNYGYTF
.	TRBJ1-2	TRBV3-1	few	TGTGCCAGCAGCCAAGCCTCTCAGGGCTCCTATGGCTACACCTTC	CASSQASQGSYGYTF
.	TRBJ1-1	TRBV20-1	few	TGCAGTGCTAGGGTGGGGGGTCTGAACACTGAAGCTTTCTTT	CSARVGGLNTEAFF
.	TRBJ2-2	TRBV27	many	TGTGCCAGCAGCCCGGAGGCGGCGGGACAATGGAACACCGGGGAGCTGTTTTTT	CASSPEAAGQWNTGELFF
TRBD2	TRBJ2-3	TRBV3-1	many	TGTGCCAGCAGCCAAGGCGGGGGGACGCGCACAGATACGCAGTATTTT	CASSQGGGTRTDTQYF
TRBD2	TRBJ2-5	TRBV12-3/TRBV12-4	many	TGTGCCAGCACTAAGAGCGGGGGGAACCAAGAGACCCAGTACTTC	CASTKSGGNQETQYF
.	TRBJ1-4	TRBV28	many	TGTGCCAGCAGTTTATGGCAGAATGAAAAACTGTTTTTT	CASSLWQNEKLFF
.	TRBJ2-2	TRBV12-3/TRBV12-4	few	TGTGCCAGCAGACCGGACGGGGACGGGGAGCTGTTTTTT	CASRPDGDGELFF
.	TRBJ1-1	TRBV28	many	TGTGCCAGCAGCCCGCAGGTATTTGGCACTGAAGCTTTCTTT	CASSPQVFGTEAFF
TRBD1	TRBJ1-2	TRBV27	few	TGTGCCAGCAAGGGACAGGGCGATGGCTACACCTTC	CASKGQGDGYTF
TRBD2	TRBJ2-1	TRBV12-3/TRBV12-4	many	TGTGCCAGCAGTTTAGCTAGAGCCATTAGCGGGCAGGATGAGCAGTTCTTC	CASSLARAISGQDEQFF
.	TRBJ2-7	TRBV7-8	many	TGTGCCTCGGCTGTGGGGGGGCCCTACGAGCAGTACTTC	CASAVGGPYEQYF
TRBD2	TRBJ2-1	TRBV24-1	.	TGTGCCACCAGCCTAGCGGGCAGCTCCTACAGTGAGCAGTTCTTC	CATSLAGSSYSEQFF
.	TRBJ1-4	TRBV12-3/TRBV12-4	few	TGTGCCAGCAGCCCGGACAGTGCAACTAATGAAAAACTGTTTTTT	CASSPDSATNEKLFF
TRBD2	TRBJ2-1	TRBV10-3	many	TGTGCCATCAGTGGACTAGCGGGGGGCAATGAGCAGTTCTTC	CAISGLAGGNEQFF
.	TRBJ2-1	TRBV7-2	many	TGTGCCAGCAGCTTGGGCAGGGACCGTGAGCAGTTCTTC	CASSLGRDREQFF
.	TRBJ2-2	TRBV5-5	.	TGTGCCAGCAGCAAGGGGACTGCGAACACCGGGGAGCTGTTTTTT	CASSKGTANTGELFF
TRBD1	TRBJ2-1	TRBV5-4	.	TGTGCCAGCAGCCGTATCAATGGACAGGATAATGAGCAGTTCTTC	CASSRINGQDNEQFF
.	TRBJ2-7	TRBV20-1	.	TGCAGTGCTCCCCGAAACAGATACGAGCAGTACTTC	CSAPRNRYEQYF
TRBD2	TRBJ2-2	TRBV5-4	.	TGTGCCAGCAGCTCCGGGACTAGCATCTCCGGGGAGCTGTTTTTT	CASSSGTSISGELFF
.	TRBJ1-4	TRBV7-8	.	TGTGCCAGCAGTTGCCGGGACAAGGATGAAAAACTGTTTTTT	CASSCRDKDEKLFF
TRBD1	TRBJ1-1	TRBV4-1	many	TGCGCCAGCAGAAACAGGGGGCCCGGCACTGAAGCTTTCTTT	CASRNRGPGTEAFF
TRBD1	TRBJ2-2	TRBV3-1	.	TGTGCCAGCAGCCAAGTCCCGGGACAGGGAGGCACCGGGGAGCTGTTTTTT	CASSQVPGQGGTGELFF
TRBD2	TRBJ2-7	TRBV5-1	.	TGCGCCAGCAGCTGGGGGACTAGCGCGTCCTACGAGCAGTACTTC	CASSWGTSASYEQYF
.	TRBJ1-2	TRBV29-1	.	TGCAGCGTTGAAGATCATCGGAACAACTATGGCTACACCTTC	CSVEDHRNNYGYTF
.	TRBJ1-1	TRBV3-1	few	TGTGCCAGCAGCCACGAAGTGAACACTGAAGCTTTCTTT	CASSHEVNTEAFF
TRBD1	TRBJ1-1	TRBV29-1	.	TGCAGCGTTGTTGTGGGACAGGGGGCTTTCTTT	CSVVVGQGAFF
TRBD2	TRBJ2-3	TRBV6-1	few	TGTGCCAGCTCCAGGCCCGGCGGGAGGGAATCAGATACGCAGTATTTT	CASSRPGGRESDTQYF
TRBD2	TRBJ2-1	TRBV7-9	.	TGTGCCAGCAGCTTAGGGCCCCCCAGACTAGCGGGGGGGAATGAGCAGTTCTTC	CASSLGPPRLAGGNEQFF
.	TRBJ1-2	TRBV30	many	TGTGCCCTTTCGACCCCCGGGGCCTATGGCTACACCTTC	CALSTPGAYGYTF
.	TRBJ2-7	TRBV3-1	many	TGTGCCAGCAGCCAAGGAGACTTAGGAGGCGAGCAGTACTTC	CASSQGDLGGEQYF
.	TRBJ1-6	TRBV20-1	.	TGCAGTGCCCGACAGTCCTATAATTCACCCCTCCACTTT	CSARQSYNSPLHF
.	TRBJ2-1	TRBV18	many	TGTGCCAGCTCACCATTTGAAACAGTTGACAATGAGCAGTTCTTC	CASSPFETVDNEQFF
.	TRBJ2-7	TRBV18	many	TGTGCCAGCTCGATCGGGCTAACCTACGAGCAGTACTTC	CASSIGLTYEQYF
TRBD1	TRBJ1-1	TRBV29-1	.	TGCAGCGTTGGGGGACAGGGAGGCACTGAAGCTTTCTTT	CSVGGQGGTEAFF
.	TRBJ1-2	TRBV6-1	.	TGTGCCAGCTTACGGGATTACAGGGTCGCCTATGGCTACACCTTC	CASLRDYRVAYGYTF
TRBD2	TRBJ2-3	TRBV12-3/TRBV12-4	many	TGTGCCAGCAGCCGGGAGGCCGGGACAGATACGCAGTATTTT	CASSREAGTDTQYF